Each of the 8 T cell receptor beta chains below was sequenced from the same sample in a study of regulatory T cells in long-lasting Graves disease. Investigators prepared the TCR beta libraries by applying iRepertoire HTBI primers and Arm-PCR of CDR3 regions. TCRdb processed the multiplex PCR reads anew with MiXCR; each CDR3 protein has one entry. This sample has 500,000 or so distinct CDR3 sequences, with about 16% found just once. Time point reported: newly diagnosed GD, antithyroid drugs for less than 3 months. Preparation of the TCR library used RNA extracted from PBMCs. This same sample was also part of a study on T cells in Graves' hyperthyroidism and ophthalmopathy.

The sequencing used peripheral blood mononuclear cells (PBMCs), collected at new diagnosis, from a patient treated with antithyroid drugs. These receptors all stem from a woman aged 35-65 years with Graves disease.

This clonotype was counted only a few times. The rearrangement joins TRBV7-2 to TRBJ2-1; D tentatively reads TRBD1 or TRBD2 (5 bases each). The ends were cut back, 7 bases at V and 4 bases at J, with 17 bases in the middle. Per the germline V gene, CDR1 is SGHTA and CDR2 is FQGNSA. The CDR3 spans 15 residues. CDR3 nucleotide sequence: TGTGCCAGCACCCACCGGGACCGGACATACAATGAGCAGTTCTTC. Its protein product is CASTHRDRTYNEQFF.

The CDR3 loop is CAWSRGGETQYF. In DNA form, the CDR3 reads TGTGCCTGGAGTCGCGGGGGAGAGACCCAGTACTTC. This chain links TRBV30 with TRBJ2-5, with 7 bases matching TRBD2. The length of the CDR3 is 12 residues. The V and J ends lost 2 bases and 4 bases, in that order; junction bases with no gene match: 1. Germline lookup yields CDR1 GTSNPN and CDR2 SVGIG (reference sequence).

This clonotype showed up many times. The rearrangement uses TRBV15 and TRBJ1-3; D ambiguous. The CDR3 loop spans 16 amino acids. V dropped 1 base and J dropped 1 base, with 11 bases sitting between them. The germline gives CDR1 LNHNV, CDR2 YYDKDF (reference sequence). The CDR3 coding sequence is TGTGCCACCAGCAGAGTGGCACCTGAATCTGGAAACACCATATATTTT. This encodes CATSRVAPESGNTIYF.

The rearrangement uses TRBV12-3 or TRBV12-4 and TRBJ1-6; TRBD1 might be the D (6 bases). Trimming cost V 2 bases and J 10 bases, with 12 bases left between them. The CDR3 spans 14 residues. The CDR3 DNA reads TGTGCCAGCAGTTTACGGAACAGGGTATCACCCCTCCACTTT. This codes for CASSLRNRVSPLHF.

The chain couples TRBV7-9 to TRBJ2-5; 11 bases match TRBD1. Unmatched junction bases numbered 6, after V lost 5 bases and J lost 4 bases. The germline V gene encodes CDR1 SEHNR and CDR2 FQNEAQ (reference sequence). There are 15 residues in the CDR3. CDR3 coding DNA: TGTGCCAGCAGCCGTGGACAGGGGGCGAGAGAGACCCAGTACTTC. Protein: CASSRGQGARETQYF.

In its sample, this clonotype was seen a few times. The CDR3 protein is CASSISGERDYGYTF. For the CDR3, the DNA is TGTGCCAGCTCAATATCAGGGGAGAGGGACTATGGCTACACCTTC. This sequence joins TRBV18 and TRBJ1-2; a weak D match, TRBD1 (6 bases). V lost 5 bases to trimming and J lost 3 bases, with 16 bases between them. This CDR3 is built from 15 residues. From germline, CDR1 is KGHSH and CDR2 LQKENI. Full variable domain (outside the CDR3, taken from reference TRBV18 and TRBJ1-2): NAGVMQNPRHLVRRRGQEARLRCSPMKGHSHVYWYRQLPEEGLKFMVYLQKENIIDESGMPKERFSAEFPKEGPSILRIQQVVRGDSAAYFCASSISGERDYGYTFGSGTRLTVV.

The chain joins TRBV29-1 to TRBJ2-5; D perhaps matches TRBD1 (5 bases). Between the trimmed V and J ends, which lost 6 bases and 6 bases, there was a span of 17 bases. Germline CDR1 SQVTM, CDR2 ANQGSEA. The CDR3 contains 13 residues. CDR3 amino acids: CSVDTGEVKTQYF. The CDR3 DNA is TGCAGCGTGGATACAGGAGAAGTGAAGACCCAGTACTTC.

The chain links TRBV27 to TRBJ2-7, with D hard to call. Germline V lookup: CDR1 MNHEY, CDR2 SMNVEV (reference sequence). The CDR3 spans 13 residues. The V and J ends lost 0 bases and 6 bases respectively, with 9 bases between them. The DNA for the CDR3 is TGTGCCAGCAGTTTATCGAGGAGATCCGAGCAGTACTTC. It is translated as CASSLSRRSEQYF.